This entry features one T cell receptor beta chain sequence. Its antigen is as yet unknown. This sample was taken from a study of response to subunit inactivated influenza vaccine. The CDR3 sequence is 13 residues long. The ends lost 1 base at V and 8 bases at J; junction bases unmatched: 4. General study points: Authors suggested each seasonal flu vaccination may recruit only limited numbers of new T cells.

TCRdb analysed the RT-PCR reads with MiXCR anew, one entry per CDR3 protein. The table records more than 600,000 distinct CDR3 sequences, about 18% of them present only once. The receptor comes from a man over 45 who received an inactivated influenza vaccine. The material sequenced was PBMCs from blood, taken around 5 days after vaccination. The chain links TRBV12-3 or TRBV12-4 to TRBJ1-2; 7 nucleotides line up with TRBD1. CDR3 protein: CASSLEGARGYTF. The CDR3 nucleotides read TGTGCCAGCAGTTTAGAGGGGGCGCGGGGCTACACCTTC.